The rows below give T cell receptor beta chains drawn from one sample of a study of T-cell reconstitution after alpha-beta-depleted transplantation in children. TCRdb reprocessed the PCR reads with MiXCR, giving one entry per CDR3 protein. Of more than 500,000 distinct CDR3 sequences listed, around 10% are singletons. The sequenced sample was PBMCs, mostly from graft donor cells, obtained 180 days after TCRalphabeta/CD19-depleted stem cell transplant. These receptors all stem from a female patient aged 2 to 10 who had a stem cell transplant for aplastic anemia, so the T cells may come from the graft donor. Each CDR3 is given with its conserved first and last residue. The D gene is left open where the match is weak. Size values are once, few and many counts, or a class for expanded clones, and some rows have none.

TRBJ2-7 14 - TRBV25-1 few TGTGCCAGCAGTGATATGGGGGGCTCCTACGAGCAGTACTTC CASSDMGGSYEQYF
TRBJ2-3 15 - TRBV20-1 few TGCAGTGCTAGAGATCGAAGGGTGGGCACAGATACGCAGTATTTT CSARDRRVGTDTQYF
TRBJ2-6 15 - TRBV20-1 few TGCAGTGCGGTCCCTTTGGCCTCTGGGGCCAACGTCCTGACTTTC CSAVPLASGANVLTF
TRBJ2-1 17 TRBD2 TRBV20-1 few TGCAGTGCTAGAATTCGGACTAGCGGGAGCGTCCGAAATGAGCAGTTCTTC CSARIRTSGSVRNEQFF
TRBJ2-2 12 - TRBV7-3 many TGTGCCAGCAGCTTAAACCGAAGGGAGCTGTTTTTT CASSLNRRELFF
TRBJ2-1 19 TRBD2 TRBV5-1 - TGCGCCAGCAGCGTAACCGGGACTAGCGGGAGGGCTTACTACAATGAGCAGTTCTTC CASSVTGTSGRAYYNEQFF
TRBJ1-1 14 - TRBV6-1 few TGTGCCAGCAGTCAGGGGCCAGAGAACACTGAAGCTTTCTTT CASSQGPENTEAFF
TRBJ2-3 13 - TRBV7-9 many TGTGCCAGCAGCTACGGGAACACAGATACGCAGTATTTT CASSYGNTDTQYF
TRBJ2-7 13 - TRBV11-2 - TGTGCGCATGGGGGGGCTGTTTCCTACGAGCAGTACTTC CAHGGAVSYEQYF
TRBJ1-5 15 TRBD1 TRBV28 few TGTGCCAGCAGTTTGCGGCACAGGGGAAATCAGCCCCAGCATTTT CASSLRHRGNQPQHF
TRBJ2-3 14 - TRBV19 - TGTGCCAGTAGTACGCGGGCTAGCACAGATACGCAGTATTTT CASSTRASTDTQYF
TRBJ2-1 16 - TRBV25-1 few TGTGCCAGCAGCGCTGGGACGCCCGGGGCCTACAATGAGCAGTTCTTC CASSAGTPGAYNEQFF
TRBJ2-1 15 TRBD1 TRBV28 few TGTGCCAGCACCCTAGGTACAGGGGCTCGACGTGAGCAGTTCTTC CASTLGTGARREQFF
TRBJ1-1 14 TRBD1 TRBV4-3 - TGCGCCAGCAGCCAAGTGGAGGGGGCGAGTGAATCTTTCTTT CASSQVEGASESFF
TRBJ1-1 17 - TRBV10-3 - TGTGCCATCAGTGTAACAGGGAGCCACGCCGAGAACACTGAAGCTTTCTTT CAISVTGSHAENTEAFF
TRBJ2-2 16 TRBD2 TRBV11-1 - TGTGCCAGCAGCTGGATTAGCGGGAGCCGCACCGGGGAGCTGTTTTTT CASSWISGSRTGELFF
TRBJ2-7 16 TRBD1 TRBV27 few TGTGCCAGCAGTTTATATTCGGGACAGGGTTCCCACGAGCAGTACTTC CASSLYSGQGSHEQYF
TRBJ1-2 11 TRBD1 TRBV7-9 few TGTGCCAGCAGCCCTCGGACAGGTCTCACCTTC CASSPRTGLTF
TRBJ2-7 14 - TRBV4-3 - TGCGCCAGCAGCCAAGCGTTGGCACACTACGAGCAGTACTTC CASSQALAHYEQYF
TRBJ2-7 12 TRBD1 TRBV7-9 - TGTGCCAGCAGCTTCGACAGGGTTCAGCAGTACTTC CASSFDRVQQYF
TRBJ1-1 14 - TRBV11-2 few TGTGCCAGCAGCTTACTACAGGGTAGCGCTGAAGCTTTCTTT CASSLLQGSAEAFF
TRBJ2-1 17 TRBD2 TRBV29-1 - TGCAGCGTTGAACACCCCTGGGCGCGGGAGATCCGCAATGAGCAGTTCTTC CSVEHPWAREIRNEQFF
TRBJ2-1 11 - TRBV18 many TGTGCCAGCTCATCATTAGGTGAGCAGTTCTTC CASSSLGEQFF
TRBJ2-4 12 - TRBV18 few TGTGCCAGCTCAAAGGCCAAAAACATTCAGTACTTC CASSKAKNIQYF
TRBJ1-4 14 TRBD1 TRBV20-1 - TGCAGTGCTTCTACCGGGACAGGGAGGGAAAAACTGTTTTTT CSASTGTGREKLFF
TRBJ2-1 13 TRBD1 TRBV20-1 few TGCAGTGCTGCCGGGACAGCAGAAACTGAGCAGTTCTTC CSAAGTAETEQFF
TRBJ1-1 16 - TRBV21-1 once TGTGCCAGCAGCACAAAACGGGGGACAGAGAACACTGAAGCTTTCTTT CASSTKRGTENTEAFF
TRBJ2-2 16 TRBD2 TRBV7-2 - TGTGCCAGCAGCTTCAAGCGGGATGTTAACACCGGGGAGCTGTTTTTT CASSFKRDVNTGELFF
TRBJ2-5 18 TRBD1 TRBV13 many TGTGCCAGCAGCTTAGGCTTACTCGAGGGACAGACCGAAGAGACCCAGTACTTC CASSLGLLEGQTEETQYF
TRBJ2-1 16 - TRBV7-6 many TGTGCCAGCAGCTTAGACCAGCCTCCTTTGGGCAATGAGCAGTTCTTC CASSLDQPPLGNEQFF
TRBJ2-5 14 TRBD1 TRBV5-6 few TGTGCCAGCAGCGTTACAGGGGTCCAAGAGACCCAGTACTTC CASSVTGVQETQYF
TRBJ2-3 14 TRBD2 TRBV5-1 many TGCGCCAGCAGGGGGACTAGCGGCACAGATACGCAGTATTTT CASRGTSGTDTQYF
TRBJ1-5 15 TRBD1 TRBV6-5 once TGTGCCAGCAGTTCGCCACAGGGGGGTCCGGGGCCCCAGCATTTT CASSSPQGGPGPQHF
TRBJ2-1 14 TRBD2 TRBV28 - TGTGCCAGCACGGGGACTAGCGAATACAATGAGCAGTTCTTC CASTGTSEYNEQFF
TRBJ2-3 15 TRBD2 TRBV28 few TGTGCCAGCAGTTCTAGCGGGGCCCGGGCAGATACGCAGTATTTT CASSSSGARADTQYF
TRBJ2-1 17 TRBD2 TRBV7-3 many TGTGCCAGCAGCGACCAAGGGGGACTAGCGGGAAAGTATGAGCAGTTCTTC CASSDQGGLAGKYEQFF
TRBJ2-3 15 TRBD2 TRBV29-1 - TGCAGCGTTGAAGTGGGGACTAGCAGCACAGATACGCAGTATTTT CSVEVGTSSTDTQYF
TRBJ2-7 13 - TRBV12-3/TRBV12-4 many TGTGCCAGCAGGAAGACCCGACTTTACGAGCAGTACTTC CASRKTRLYEQYF
TRBJ2-1 14 - TRBV4-3 few TGCGCCAGCAGCCAAGAAAAAGGGGGAGCGGCGCAGTTCTTC CASSQEKGGAAQFF
TRBJ2-7 14 TRBD2 TRBV20-1 few TGCAGTGCTAGCGCACTAGCGGGAGTCCACGAGCAGTACTTC CSASALAGVHEQYF
TRBJ2-2 14 - TRBV7-9 many TGTGCCAGCAGCTTAGCTGTGAACACCGGGGAGCTGTTTTTT CASSLAVNTGELFF
TRBJ1-1 12 - TRBV6-2/TRBV6-3 few TGTGCCAGCAGTTACCGACAGGAGGCAGCTTTCTTT CASSYRQEAAFF
TRBJ2-1 13 - TRBV11-3 - TGTGCCAGCAGCTTTTGGACAGACAATGAGCAGTTCTTC CASSFWTDNEQFF
TRBJ2-1 15 TRBD2 TRBV7-8 - TGTGCCAGCAGCTCCTCCGGACTAGAAAGTCGTGAGCAGTTCTTC CASSSSGLESREQFF